What follows is one T cell receptor beta chain and its context. No antigen is known for it. Ipilimumab CTLA-4 blockade and focal radiation were given to patients with chemo-refractory metastatic non-small-cell lung cancer. Libraries were prepared by immunoSEQ multiplex PCR; TCRdb keeps only in-frame clonotypes and omits some of them. The sample contains about 77,000 clones, roughly 74% of which appear only once. The data were obtained in a study of radiotherapy plus CTLA-4 blockade in lung cancer. Study conclusions and caveats: Clones of tumor-derived TCRs expanded in blood after radiotherapy plus ipilimumab.

The clonotype comes from a human donor with non-small cell lung cancer whose response to radiotherapy plus ipilimumab could not be evaluated. Sequenced here: peripheral blood, sampled from a patient treated with radiotherapy plus ipilimumab.

The CDR3 DNA reads TGTGCCACCGGGACAGGGTACGGGGAGCTGTTTTTT. Encoded protein: CATGTGYGELFF. The J gene is TRBJ2-2, the V gene TRBV19; 9 bases are a match to TRBD1. CDR1 is LNHDA and CDR2 is SQIVND in the germline V gene (reference sequence). V lost 10 bases and J lost 7; bases outside the gene matches: 4. The CDR3 spans 12 residues.